These 8 T cell receptor beta chains originate from one sample sequenced in a study of cytomegalovirus exposure and HLA in healthy donors. Researchers ran the PCR with 60 Vbeta and 13 Jbeta primers. The protocol was immunoSEQ multiplex PCR, while the TCRdb copy is restricted to in-frame clones and leaves out a portion. This sample carries about 200,000 clones, 75% to 90% of them seen once, and the ten largest clones take around 0.3%. The sequenced sample consisted of PBMCs. These receptors originate from a woman aged 25-40 years in good health and CMV-seronegative.

The chain joins TRBV2 to TRBJ2-5; perhaps TRBD1 as D (7 bases). The CDR3 runs 14 residues. CDR1 and CDR2 from the germline V gene are SNHLY and FYNNEI. V lost 4 bases to trimming and J lost 5 bases, with 14 bases between them. The CDR3 coding sequence is TGTGCCAGCAGTGGCAACAGGGGAGGTGAGACCCAGTACTTC. Translating it yields CASSGNRGGETQYF.

Only a few counts were recorded for this clone. This chain connects TRBV5-1 to TRBJ2-5, with TRBD1 identical over 8 bases. The length of the CDR3 is 16 residues. In germline, CDR1 is SGHRS, CDR2 YFSETQ. V trimming: 0 bases; J trimming: 1 base; junction bases outside the gene matches: 5. In nucleotides, the CDR3 is TGCGCCAGCAGCTTGGCCGTCGGGACAGGCCAAGAGACCCAGTACTTC. This translates into CASSLAVGTGQETQYF.

The chain employs TRBV2 and TRBJ2-3, with 7 bases matching TRBD1. V was pared by 4 bases and J by 6 bases, with 7 bases of the junction left unmatched. Germline CDR1 is SNHLY and CDR2 is FYNNEI. This CDR3 is built from 14 residues. CDR3 sequence reads: CASSGGQYVDTQYF. The CDR3 DNA sequence: TGTGCCAGCAGTGGGGGACAGTACGTTGATACGCAGTATTTT.

V gene TRBV19 combines with J gene TRBJ2-1; TRBD2 matches 12 bases. The CDR3 sequence is 14 residues long. CDR1 is LNHDA and CDR2 is SQIVND in the germline V gene (reference sequence). Losses at the gene ends were 10 bases for V and 6 bases for J; bases not matched to a gene: 7. Written as DNA, the CDR3 is TGTGCCACCCGCCTAGCGGGGGGGCCCAATGAGCAGTTCTTC. Translated, it gives CATRLAGGPNEQFF.

The gene calls are TRBV6-6 and TRBJ2-7; D is possibly TRBD2 (6 bases). The CDR3 is made up of 13 amino acids. CDR1 is MNHNY and CDR2 is SVGAGI in the germline V gene (reference sequence). Trimming cost V 7 bases and J 3 bases, with 13 bases left between them. This CDR3 is CASIAGFDYEQYF. DNA of the CDR3: TGTGCCAGCATTGCGGGGTTCGACTACGAGCAGTACTTC.

The chain carries TRBV5-1 and TRBJ2-4; 10 bases map to TRBD2. CDR1 and CDR2 from the germline V gene are SGHRS and YFSETQ. Unmatched junction bases numbered 4, after V lost 4 bases and J lost 0 bases. The CDR3 length is 16 residues. The CDR3 DNA reads TGCGCCAGCAGCCGAGCGGGAGGGCTAGCCAAAAACATTCAGTACTTC. Translation: CASSRAGGLAKNIQYF.

The chain combines TRBV7-3 with TRBJ2-2; TRBD2 matches at 9 bases. This CDR3 spans 14 amino acids. J was trimmed by 5 bases and V by 2 bases; bases with no gene match: 0. Germline assignment: CDR1 SGHTA and CDR2 FQGTGA. CDR3 region: CASSLAGGTGELFF. The CDR3 DNA is TGTGCCAGCAGCTTAGCGGGAGGGACCGGGGAGCTGTTTTTT. Full variable domain (outside the CDR3, taken from reference TRBV7-3 and TRBJ2-2): GAGVSQTPSNKVTEKGKYVELRCDPISGHTALYWYRQSLGQGPEFLIYFQGTGAADDSGLPNDRFFAVRPEGSVSTLKIQRTERGDSAVYLCASSLAGGTGELFFGEGSRLTVL.

This sequence joins TRBV9 and TRBJ2-3; no firm D call. Germline assignment: CDR1 SGDLS and CDR2 YYNGEE. This CDR3 comprises 11 residues. With 4 bases removed from V and 4 bases from J, the gap between germline ends came to 4 bases. CDR3 coding DNA: TGTGCCAGCAGCCCCTCAGATACGCAGTATTTT. Its translation is CASSPSDTQYF.